The 7 T cell receptor beta chains listed next were all sequenced from one sample in a study of control samples from healthy donors and cancer patients. Libraries were prepared by immunoSEQ multiplex PCR; TCRdb keeps only in-frame clonotypes and omits some of them. There are about 51,000 clones in the sample; around nine tenths occur only once, and approximately 40% lies in the top ten. The specimen sequenced was PBMCs. These receptors originate from a man aged 45 to 65 with head and neck cancer.

The CDR3: CASSQDALDGNTIYF. As DNA, the CDR3 is TGTGCCAGCAGCCAAGACGCTCTCGACGGAAACACCATATATTTT. The J gene is TRBJ1-3, the V gene TRBV4-2; D not resolved. CDR1 is LGHNA, CDR2 YNFKEQ, per germline. This CDR3 comprises 15 residues. The V gene lost 0 bases and the J gene lost 4 bases, with 10 bases spanning the gap.

This chain connects TRBV19 to TRBJ2-2, with D perhaps TRBD1 or TRBD2 (5 bases each). This CDR3 region has 12 residues. The V end lost 8 bases, the J end lost 5 bases, and 9 bases lay between the germline ends. Germline CDR1 is LNHDA and CDR2 is SQIVND (reference sequence). CDR3 in amino acids: CASYWGTGELFF. CDR3 nucleotide sequence: TGTGCCAGTTATTGGGGGACCGGGGAGCTGTTTTTT.

This chain joins TRBV6-1 and TRBJ2-7; D is unclear. The CDR3 totals 14 residues. V was pared by 2 bases and J by 2 bases, with 10 bases between. Germline V lookup: CDR1 MNHNS, CDR2 SASEGT. CDR3 in amino acids: CASSEFQTTYEQYF. The CDR3 bases are TGTGCCAGCAGTGAATTTCAGACAACCTACGAGCAGTACTTC.

V gene TRBV2 combines with J gene TRBJ2-5; D assignment may be TRBD1 or TRBD2 (5 bases each). The CDR3 contains 13 residues. V lost 7 bases, J lost 2 bases, and 11 bases lay in between. CDR1 is SNHLY and CDR2 is FYNNEI in the germline V gene. The CDR3 DNA reads as TGTGCCAGCACCGAGGGGATGCAAGAGACCCAGTACTTC. It encodes CASTEGMQETQYF.

The chain carries TRBV19 and TRBJ1-2, with D hard to call. The CDR3 runs to 12 residues. V was shortened by 3 bases and J by 5 bases, with 7 bases between the two germline ends. Germline V gene sequence: CDR1 LNHDA, CDR2 SQIVND (reference sequence). For the CDR3, the DNA is TGTGCCAGTAGTATTCAAGGGTATGGCTACACCTTC. Its protein product is CASSIQGYGYTF. Full variable domain (remainder filled in from reference TRBV19 and TRBJ1-2): DGGITQSPKYLFRKEGQNVTLSCEQNLNHDAMYWYRQDPGQGLRLIYYSQIVNDFQKGDIAEGYSVSREKKESFPLTVTSAQKNPTAFYLCASSIQGYGYTFGSGTRLTVV.

The genes are TRBV27 and TRBJ1-3; D is unclear. CDR3 length: 16 residues. Deletions cut 2 bases from V and 0 bases from J, with 11 bases between. CDR1 MNHEY and CDR2 SMNVEV come from the germline V gene (reference sequence). The CDR3 protein is CASSLKPVNSGNTIYF. The CDR3 DNA reads TGTGCCAGCAGTTTAAAGCCGGTTAACTCTGGAAACACCATATATTTT.

V is TRBV7-9 and J is TRBJ2-2; 9 bases map to TRBD2. CDR3 size: 14 residues. V lost 7 bases, J lost 4 bases, and 4 bases stayed unmatched. Germline assignment: CDR1 SEHNR and CDR2 FQNEAQ (reference sequence). CDR3 sequence (DNA): TGTGCCAGCAATAGCGGGAGACCCACCGGGGAGCTGTTTTTT. This codes for CASNSGRPTGELFF.